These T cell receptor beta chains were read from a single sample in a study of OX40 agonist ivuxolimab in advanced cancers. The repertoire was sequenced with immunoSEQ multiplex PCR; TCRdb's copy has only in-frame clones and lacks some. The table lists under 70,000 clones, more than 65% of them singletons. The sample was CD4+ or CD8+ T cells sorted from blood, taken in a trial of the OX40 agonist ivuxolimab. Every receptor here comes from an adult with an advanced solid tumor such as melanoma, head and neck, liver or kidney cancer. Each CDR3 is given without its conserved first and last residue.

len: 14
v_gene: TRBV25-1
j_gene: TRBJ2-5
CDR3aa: ASSEGRRGGQETQY

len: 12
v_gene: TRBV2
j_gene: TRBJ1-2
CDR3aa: ASSVGGRTYGYT

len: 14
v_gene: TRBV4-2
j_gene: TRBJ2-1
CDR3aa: ASSQVGSGGALEQF

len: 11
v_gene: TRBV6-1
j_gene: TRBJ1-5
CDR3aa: ASSLGRSQPQH

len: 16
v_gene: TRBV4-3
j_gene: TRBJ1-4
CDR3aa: ASSQAPTGPTTNEKLF

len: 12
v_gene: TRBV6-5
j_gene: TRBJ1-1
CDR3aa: ASSDSNMNTEAF

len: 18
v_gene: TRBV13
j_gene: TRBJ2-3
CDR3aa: ASSRTLGLVGNLKPDTQY

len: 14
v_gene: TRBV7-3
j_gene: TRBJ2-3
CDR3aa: ASSFSGGASTDTQY

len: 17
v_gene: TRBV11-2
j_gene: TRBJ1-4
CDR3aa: ASSPDLGQGLATNEKLF

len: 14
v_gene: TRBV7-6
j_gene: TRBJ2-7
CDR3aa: ASSLAVAGGSYEQY

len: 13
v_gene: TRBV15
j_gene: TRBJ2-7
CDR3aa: ATSSGFDDGYEQY

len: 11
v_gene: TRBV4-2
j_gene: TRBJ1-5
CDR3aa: ASSQGQGQPQH

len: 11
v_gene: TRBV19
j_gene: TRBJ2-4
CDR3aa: ASNRVLGDIQY

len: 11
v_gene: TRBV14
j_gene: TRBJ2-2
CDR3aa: ASSLRQYGELF

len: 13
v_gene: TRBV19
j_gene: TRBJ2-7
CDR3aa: ASSIDGQFNYEQY

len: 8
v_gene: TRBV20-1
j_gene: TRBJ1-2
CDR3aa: SAPGYGYT

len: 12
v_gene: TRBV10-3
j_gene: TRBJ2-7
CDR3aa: AISEPGNRDEQY

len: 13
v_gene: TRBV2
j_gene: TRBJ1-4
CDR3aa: ASRASQGAGEKLF

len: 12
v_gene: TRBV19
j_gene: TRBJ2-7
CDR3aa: ASSILGPVREQY

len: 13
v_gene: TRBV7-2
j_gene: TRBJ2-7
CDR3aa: ASSLAGTTSYEQY

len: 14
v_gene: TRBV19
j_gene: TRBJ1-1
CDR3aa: ASSIETGSMNTEAF

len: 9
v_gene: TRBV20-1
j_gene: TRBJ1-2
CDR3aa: SARSGFGYT

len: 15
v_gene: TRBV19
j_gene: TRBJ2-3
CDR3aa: ASSGRTGKGPTDTQY

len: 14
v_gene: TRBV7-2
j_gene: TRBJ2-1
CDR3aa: ASSLGTSGGYNEQF

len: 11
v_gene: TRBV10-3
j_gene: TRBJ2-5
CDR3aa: AIRGAIQETQY

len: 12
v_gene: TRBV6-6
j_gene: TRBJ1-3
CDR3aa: ASSSGTGGNTIY

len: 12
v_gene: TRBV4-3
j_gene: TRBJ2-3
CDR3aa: ASSQGVGPDTQY

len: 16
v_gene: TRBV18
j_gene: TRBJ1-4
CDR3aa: ASSSGRDRTTNWEKLF

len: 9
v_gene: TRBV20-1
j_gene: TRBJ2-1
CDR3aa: SAKGDNEQF

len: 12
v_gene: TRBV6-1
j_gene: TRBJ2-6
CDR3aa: ASSPRTGANVLT

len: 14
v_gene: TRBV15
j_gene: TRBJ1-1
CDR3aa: ATSRDARVVGTEAF

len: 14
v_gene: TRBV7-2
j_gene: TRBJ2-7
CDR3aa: ASSLGRAGGTYEQY

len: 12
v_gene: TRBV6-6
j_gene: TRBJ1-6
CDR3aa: ASSYSSYNSPLH

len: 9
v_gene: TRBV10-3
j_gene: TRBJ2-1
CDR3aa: AISTSNEQF

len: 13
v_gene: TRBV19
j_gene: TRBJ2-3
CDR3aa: ASSRGQGRTDTQY

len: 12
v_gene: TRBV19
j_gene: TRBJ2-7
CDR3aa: ASSIRQQSYEQY

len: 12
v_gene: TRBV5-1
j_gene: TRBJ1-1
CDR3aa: ASSGRQGSTEAF

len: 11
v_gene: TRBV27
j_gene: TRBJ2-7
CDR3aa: ASSLGGISEQY

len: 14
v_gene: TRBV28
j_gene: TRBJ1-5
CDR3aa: ASSEWTDPSNQPQH

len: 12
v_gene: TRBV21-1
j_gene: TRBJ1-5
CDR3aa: ASSVSGGDQPQH

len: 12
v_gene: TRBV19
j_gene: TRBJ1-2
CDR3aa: ASIPTSWSGGYT

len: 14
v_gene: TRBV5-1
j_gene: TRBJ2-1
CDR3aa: ASSSVTGVGDNEQF

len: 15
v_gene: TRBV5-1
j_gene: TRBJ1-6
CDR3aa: ASSLARDRGQNSPLH

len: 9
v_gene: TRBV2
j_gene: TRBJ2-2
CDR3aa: ASERTGELF

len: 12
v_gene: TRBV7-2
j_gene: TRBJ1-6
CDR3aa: ASSLAGTNSPLH

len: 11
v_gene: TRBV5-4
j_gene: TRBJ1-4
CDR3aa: ASSLLESVELF

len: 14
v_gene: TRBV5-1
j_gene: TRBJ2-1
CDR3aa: ASSSRGQGSMNEQF

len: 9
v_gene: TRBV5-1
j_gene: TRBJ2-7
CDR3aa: ASSFATEQY

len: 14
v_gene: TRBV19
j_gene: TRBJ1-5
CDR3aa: ASSIVFRYSNQPQH

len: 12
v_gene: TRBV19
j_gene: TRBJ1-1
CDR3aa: ASSFSSLGTEAF

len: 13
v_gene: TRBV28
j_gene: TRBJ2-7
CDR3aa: ASSLFSRGVSEQY